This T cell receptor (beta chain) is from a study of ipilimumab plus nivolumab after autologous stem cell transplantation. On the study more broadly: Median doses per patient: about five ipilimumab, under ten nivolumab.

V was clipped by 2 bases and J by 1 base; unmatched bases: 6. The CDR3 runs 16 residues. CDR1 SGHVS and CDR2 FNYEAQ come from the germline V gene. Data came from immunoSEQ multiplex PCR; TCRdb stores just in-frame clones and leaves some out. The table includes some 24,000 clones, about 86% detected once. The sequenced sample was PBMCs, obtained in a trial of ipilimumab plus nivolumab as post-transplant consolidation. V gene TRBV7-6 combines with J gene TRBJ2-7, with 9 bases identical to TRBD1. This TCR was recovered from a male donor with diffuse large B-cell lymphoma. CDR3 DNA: TGTGCCAGCAGCTTATCTACAGGGGGCCAGTCCTACGAGCAGTACTTC. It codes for CASSLSTGGQSYEQYF.